Given below is one TCR beta chain in context. The sample carries other DNA sequences with the same CDR3. V shed 1 base and J 7 bases; nucleotides not matched to a gene: 4. Germline V gives CDR1 SGHTA, CDR2 FQGNSA. The CDR3 length is 15 residues. The sample comes from a study of blood T cell repertoires in COVID-19. About the research overall: Spain, Italy and the United States supplied samples that represented acute and convalescent COVID-19.

Only in-frame clones appear in the TCRdb table, and some are missing; sequencing was by immunoSEQ multiplex PCR. The repertoire holds fewer than 250,000 clones, with 80% to 90% as singletons. The TCR originated in a man younger than 45 with acute or convalescent COVID-19. The specimen was peripheral blood. V gene TRBV7-2 combines with J gene TRBJ1-6; 7 nucleotides agree with TRBD1. The CDR3 spells CASSLEGARNSPLHF. In DNA, the CDR3 is TGTGCCAGCAGCTTAGAGGGGGCTAGGAATTCACCCCTCCACTTT. Together with reference TRBV7-2 and TRBJ1-6, the CDR3 gives the full variable domain: GAGVSQSPSNKVTEKGKDVELRCDPISGHTALYWYRQSLGQGLEFLIYFQGNSAPDKSGLPSDRFSAERTGGSVSTLTIQRTQQEDSAVYLCASSLEGARNSPLHFGNGTRLTVT.